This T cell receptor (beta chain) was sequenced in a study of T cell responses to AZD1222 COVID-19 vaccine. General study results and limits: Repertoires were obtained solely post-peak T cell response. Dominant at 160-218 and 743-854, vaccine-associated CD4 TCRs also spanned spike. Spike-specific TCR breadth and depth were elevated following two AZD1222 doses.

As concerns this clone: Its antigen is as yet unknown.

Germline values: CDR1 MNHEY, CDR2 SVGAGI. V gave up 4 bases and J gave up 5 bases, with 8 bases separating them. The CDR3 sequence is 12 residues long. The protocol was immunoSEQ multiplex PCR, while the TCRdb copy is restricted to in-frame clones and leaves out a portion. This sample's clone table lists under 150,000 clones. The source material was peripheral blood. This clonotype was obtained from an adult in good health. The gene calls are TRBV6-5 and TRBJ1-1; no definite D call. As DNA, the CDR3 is TGTGCCAGCAGTTGGGCGGGAACTGAAGCTTTCTTT. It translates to CASSWAGTEAFF.